Following are 10 T cell receptor beta chains from one sample sequenced in a study of identical twins. TCRdb independently ran MiXCR on the 5' RACE reads; one entry per CDR3 protein. This table has around 230,000 distinct CDR3 sequences, 5.5% to 7.5% appearing once. These records were also assigned to another study, of T cells expressing NK-cell markers.

The sample was CD8+ T cells sorted from blood. The receptors here all came from a woman between 18 and 30 years old in good health.

This sequence joins TRBV6-1 and TRBJ2-7; 8 nucleotides line up with TRBD2. This CDR3 has 15 residues. The junction had 8 bases not matched to a gene; V was cut back by 6 bases and J by 1 base. Germline V gene lookup returns CDR1 MNHNS and CDR2 SASEGT. This CDR3 reads CASSELAGPSYEQYF. DNA of the CDR3: TGTGCCAGCAGCGAGTTAGCGGGGCCATCCTACGAGCAGTACTTC.

This clonotype showed up just a few times. An end of the junction does not agree with germline; a read error may underlie this. This chain joins TRBV6-5 and TRBJ2-7; 9 nucleotides agree with TRBD2. The CDR3 contains 13 residues. CDR1 MNHEY and CDR2 SVGAGI come from the germline V gene. CDR3 residues: CASSYSSSGNRDF. DNA of the CDR3: TGTGCCAGCAGTTACTCGTCTAGCGGGAACCGAGACTTC.

The rearrangement uses TRBV6-1 and TRBJ1-1; D possibly corresponds to TRBD1 (5 bases). CDR3 length equals 15 residues. Deletions cut 5 bases from V and 4 bases from J, with 17 bases between. CDR1 MNHNS and CDR2 SASEGT come from the germline V gene. CDR3 sequence (DNA): TGTGCCAGCAGTCCATTGCAGGGATTTATCACTGAAGCTTTCTTT. This encodes CASSPLQGFITEAFF.

CDR3 sequence: CATGSGLDTQYF. CDR3 DNA sequence: TGTGCCACCGGGTCAGGGTTGGATACGCAGTATTTT. The chain recombines TRBV5-6 with TRBJ2-3; D might be TRBD1 (5 bases). Germline CDR1 is SGHDT and CDR2 is YYEEEE. The CDR3 has 12 residues. Trimming stripped 9 bases from V and 6 bases from J, with 14 bases between.

V and J are TRBV6-5 and TRBJ2-2, with 11 positions matching TRBD1. The CDR3 is 16 amino acids. Germline V lookup: CDR1 MNHEY, CDR2 SVGAGI. With 4 bases clipped from V and 3 bases from J, the junction kept 4 bases outside the gene matches. As DNA, the CDR3 is TGTGCCAGCAGTTTCGGACAGGGGGCGGACACCGGGGAGCTGTTTTTT. The encoded protein is CASSFGQGADTGELFF.

V is TRBV2 and J is TRBJ2-2, with D tentatively TRBD1 (7 bases). The CDR3 sequence is 14 residues long. V was trimmed by 6 bases and J by 6 bases, leaving 14 bases between them. Germline V gives CDR1 SNHLY, CDR2 FYNNEI. The CDR3 loop reads CASRGGGRSGELFF. The CDR3 nucleotides read TGTGCCAGCAGAGGAGGGGGCCGATCCGGGGAGCTGTTTTTT.

This clonotype was counted at least ten times. The genes are TRBV12-3 or TRBV12-4 and TRBJ2-7, with D perhaps TRBD1 (6 bases). The CDR3 loop spans 12 amino acids. Trimming removed 8 bases from V and 5 bases from J, with 13 bases in between. The CDR3 reads CASQSGDHEQYF. CDR3 sequence (DNA): TGTGCCAGCCAGTCAGGGGATCACGAGCAGTACTTC.

V usage is TRBV7-2 and J usage is TRBJ2-1; TRBD2 matches 7 bases. The V segment lost 7 bases and the J segment 9 bases; nucleotides outside the gene matches: 9. CDR3 length: 13 residues. Germline V gives CDR1 SGHTA, CDR2 FQGNSA. CDR3 loop: CASTNSLASEQFF. In DNA form, the CDR3 reads TGTGCCAGCACCAATTCACTAGCGTCTGAGCAGTTCTTC.

This clonotype was counted between two and nine times. J is TRBJ1-2 and V is TRBV29-1, with D unresolved. The CDR3 runs to 11 residues. Germline assignment: CDR1 SQVTM and CDR2 ANQGSEA. Deletions cut 3 bases from V and 5 bases from J, with 7 bases between. Written as DNA, the CDR3 is TGCAGCGTTGATGGACCGTATGGCTACACCTTC. Translating gives CSVDGPYGYTF.

This clonotype was observed a handful of times. This chain links TRBV7-9 with TRBJ1-2; D perhaps matches TRBD1 (6 bases). With 5 bases removed from V and 5 bases from J, the gap between germline ends came to 9 bases. This CDR3 contains 12 residues. Germline CDR1 reads SEHNR; CDR2 reads FQNEAQ (reference sequence). In nucleotides, the CDR3 is TGTGCCAGCAGCCAAACAGGGTATGGCTACACCTTC. As protein: CASSQTGYGYTF. The whole variable domain, filled in from reference TRBV7-9 and TRBJ1-2, reads DTGVSQNPRHKITKRGQNVTFRCDPISEHNRLYWYRQTLGQGPEFLTYFQNEAQLEKSRLLSDRFSAERPKGSFSTLEIQRTEQGDSAMYLCASSQTGYGYTFGSGTRLTVV.